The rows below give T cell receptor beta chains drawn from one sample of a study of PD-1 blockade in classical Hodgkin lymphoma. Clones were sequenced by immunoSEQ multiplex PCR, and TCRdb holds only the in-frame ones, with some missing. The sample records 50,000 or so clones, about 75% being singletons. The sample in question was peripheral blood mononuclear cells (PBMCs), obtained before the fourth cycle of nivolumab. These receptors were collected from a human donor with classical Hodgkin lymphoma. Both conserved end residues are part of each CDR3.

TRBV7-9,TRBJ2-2,CASSFGLLAGELFF
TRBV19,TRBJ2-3,CASSKLFYTDTQYF
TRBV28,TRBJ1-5,CASSPGVQPQHF
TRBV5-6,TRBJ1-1,CASSLYRTGFTEAFF
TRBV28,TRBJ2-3,CASSFVRGRDTQYF
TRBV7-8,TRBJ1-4,CASSRGREGEKLFF
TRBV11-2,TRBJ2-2,CASSLVWGAGELFF
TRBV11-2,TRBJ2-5,CASSLGLAAQETQYF
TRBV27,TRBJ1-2,CASRETGGARGYTF
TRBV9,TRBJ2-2,CASSAETRRAGELFF
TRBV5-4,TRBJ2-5,CASSLDVAGQETQYF
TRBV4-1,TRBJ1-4,CASSQGGGSSEKLFF
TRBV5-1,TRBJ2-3,CASSLDSGRLGNTQYF
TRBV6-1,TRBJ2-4,CASSAVGLAGELAKNIQYF
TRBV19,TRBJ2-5,CASRGRRFRGRGETQYF
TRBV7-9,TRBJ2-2,CASSAPATYTGELFF
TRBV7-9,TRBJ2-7,CASSLAGEQYF
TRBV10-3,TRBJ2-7,CASSPRRDSYEQYF
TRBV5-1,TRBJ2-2,CASSHGAPGELFF
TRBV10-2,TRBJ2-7,CASSRGSEQYF
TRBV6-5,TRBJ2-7,CASSYGVGGYEQYF
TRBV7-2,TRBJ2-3,CASSLGLLMYTQYF
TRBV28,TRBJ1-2,CASSWAQVYGYTF
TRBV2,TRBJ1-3,CASGGGTDDSGNTIYF
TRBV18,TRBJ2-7,CASSTGLNSYEQYF
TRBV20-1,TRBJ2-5,CSVGGSETQYF
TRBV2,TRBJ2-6,CASAAQLTGANVLTF
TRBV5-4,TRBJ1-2,CASSLEAGGASGYTF
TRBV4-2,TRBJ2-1,CASSRTSFGGVSYNEQFF
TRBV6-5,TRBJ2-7,CASRTAYEQYF
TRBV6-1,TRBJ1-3,CASSEPEKGNTIYF
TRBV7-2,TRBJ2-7,CASSFWGGHEQYF
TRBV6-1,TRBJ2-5,CASRLGQGVETQYF
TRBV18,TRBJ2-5,CASSPRDRGQETQYF
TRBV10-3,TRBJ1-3,CAIRGQGTLSGNTIYF
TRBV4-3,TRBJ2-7,CASSSYLASYEQYF
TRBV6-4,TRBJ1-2,CASTPTKGLGGYTF
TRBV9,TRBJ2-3,CASSAQQGGTDTQYF
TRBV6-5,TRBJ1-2,CASSSGTGEGYGYTF
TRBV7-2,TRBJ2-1,CASSPPRRAGGPGEQFF
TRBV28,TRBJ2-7,CASTPGLAGAYEQYF
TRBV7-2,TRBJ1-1,CASSLDPNTEAFF
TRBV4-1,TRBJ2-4,CASSQDSPVGLAGADIQYF
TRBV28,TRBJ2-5,CASSLWKGWSGGTRETQYF
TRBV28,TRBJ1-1,CASSSDRAESEAFF
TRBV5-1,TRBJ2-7,CASSFGTSYEQYF
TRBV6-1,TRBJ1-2,CASGTANGYTF
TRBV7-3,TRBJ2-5,CASSPHTGFAQYF
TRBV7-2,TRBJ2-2,CASSLESTGELFF
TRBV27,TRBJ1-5,CASSLMGQAGNQPQHF
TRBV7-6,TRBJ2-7,CASSFLNSDAYF
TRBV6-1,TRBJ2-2,CASSGMLAGAGELFF
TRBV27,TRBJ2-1,CASSPVSGRGNEQFF
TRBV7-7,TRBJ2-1,CASSLEGGPYNEQFF